Presented here are 29 T cell receptor beta chains from one specimen sequenced in a study of T cells in Graves' hyperthyroidism and ophthalmopathy. RNA transcripts yielded amplified TCR beta CDR3 regions. RT-PCR in the first round (using the HTBI primer set) targeted the TCR CDR3. Using its own MiXCR run on the multiplex PCR reads, TCRdb lists one record per CDR3 protein. The repertoire holds fewer than 550,000 distinct CDR3 sequences, with around 14% as singletons. The sequenced sample was blood. The receptors were gathered from a woman aged 18 to 35 with Graves' hyperthyroidism.

This clonotype was picked up many times. The genes are TRBV11-2 and TRBJ2-7; perhaps TRBD1 as D (6 bases). The CDR3 loop spans 14 amino acids. Deletions cut 4 bases from V and 2 bases from J, with 12 bases between. Germline CDR1 reads SGHAT; CDR2 reads FQNNGV. Written as DNA, the CDR3 is TGTGCCAGCAGCTCCCGGGACAACCCCTACGAGCAGTACTTC. It is translated as CASSSRDNPYEQYF.

In its sample, this clonotype was seen a few times. A much larger clonotype is one base distant, so this may be a read error. The chain recombines TRBV25-1 with TRBJ2-7; D possibly matches TRBD1 or TRBD2 (5 bases each). Per germline, CDR1 MGHDK and CDR2 SYGVNS. The CDR3 contains 15 residues. For the CDR3, the DNA is TGTGCCAGCAGTGCGTCGGGACGGAGCTCCTACGAGCGGTACTTC. Amino acids: CASSASGRSSYERYF.

There are many counts of this clonotype. This chain links TRBV20-1 with TRBJ2-1; 8 nucleotides agree with TRBD1. The CDR3 length is 15 residues. Losses at the gene ends were 5 bases for V and 7 bases for J; bases not matched to a gene: 13. Germline V gene sequence: CDR1 DFQATT, CDR2 SNEGSKA (reference sequence). CDR3 protein: CSAFHKDRGVNEQFF. The CDR3 DNA reads as TGCAGTGCTTTTCATAAAGACAGGGGAGTAAATGAGCAGTTCTTC.

This clonotype was seen a few times. This chain joins TRBV9 and TRBJ1-5; D not certain. CDR1 and CDR2 (germline): SGDLS, YYNGEE. Deletions cut 0 bases from V and 4 bases from J, with 17 bases between. CDR3 length equals 17 residues. Here the CDR3 reads CASSVVRRAPGNQPQHF. The CDR3 DNA reads TGTGCCAGCAGCGTAGTAAGGAGGGCGCCGGGGAATCAGCCCCAGCATTTT.

Ten or more counts support this clonotype. The chain couples TRBV12-3 or TRBV12-4 to TRBJ2-7, with unresolved D. This CDR3 is 12 amino acids long. Trimming shortened V by 5 bases and J by 2 bases, and 7 bases separated the two germline ends. Here the CDR3 reads CASSPAPYEQYF. DNA for the CDR3: TGTGCCAGCAGTCCTGCCCCCTACGAGCAGTACTTC.

Many counts were recorded for this clonotype. The chain uses TRBV29-1 and TRBJ1-1; no clear D. CDR1 and CDR2 from the germline V gene are SQVTM and ANQGSEA. The length of the CDR3 is 12 residues. Trimming left V 4 bases short and J 6 bases short, with 12 bases between. CDR3 DNA: TGCAGCGTTGGCCCCCTTGGCGCTGAAGCTTTCTTT. Translation: CSVGPLGAEAFF.

V gene TRBV9 combines with J gene TRBJ1-4; tentative D call: TRBD1 (6 bases). V was pared by 3 bases and J by 7 bases, with 10 bases between. The CDR3 runs 13 residues. Germline V gives CDR1 SGDLS, CDR2 YYNGEE. The CDR3 bases are TGTGCCAGCAGCGCCGGGGGGGCTGAAAAACTGTTTTTT. Protein: CASSAGGAEKLFF.

Of note for this clonotype: Given a much more abundant clone one base away, this may be a read error. The chain is built from TRBV6-1 and TRBJ2-1, with D possibly matching TRBD2 (6 bases). The tail of the sequence fits TRBJ2-7 better, so the J call may be wrong. Germline CDR1 and CDR2: MNHNS and SASEGT. The CDR3 is 15 residues long. CDR3 in amino acids: CASSEASAGTNEQYF. The CDR3 bases are TGTGCCAGCAGTGAAGCTAGTGCGGGGACCAATGAGCAGTACTTC.

This clonotype was observed at least ten times. J is TRBJ2-7 and V is TRBV13; D may be TRBD2 (6 bases). The V end was cut by 6 bases, the J end by 0 bases, with 15 bases between. The CDR3 has 15 residues. The germline V gene encodes CDR1 PRHDT and CDR2 FYEKMQ (reference sequence). The CDR3 DNA is TGTGCCAGCAGACCCCGGCGGGACTCCTCCTACGAGCAGTACTTC. Amino acid sequence: CASRPRRDSSYEQYF.

This clonotype was counted many times. CDR3 protein: CSAKWTNEQFF. CDR3 nucleotides: TGCAGTGCCAAGTGGACTAATGAGCAGTTCTTC. The V and J genes are TRBV20-1 and TRBJ2-1; weak D call: TRBD2 (5 bases). The CDR3 spans 11 residues. Germline V CDR1 and CDR2: DFQATT, SNEGSKA (reference sequence). V was trimmed by 6 bases and J by 7 bases, leaving 10 bases between them.

This clonotype was detected many times. V and J are TRBV6-6 and TRBJ2-1, with D tentatively TRBD1 (5 bases). The CDR3 consists of 15 residues. Germline CDR1 is MNHNY and CDR2 is SVGAGI (reference sequence). The V gene lost 1 base and the J gene lost 8 bases, with 15 bases spanning the gap. CDR3 DNA: TGTGCCAGCAGTTACTTCCCAGGGTCGGGCGATGAGCAGTTCTTC. Its protein is CASSYFPGSGDEQFF.

This clonotype was counted ten times or more. The chain joins TRBV11-3 to TRBJ2-3, with D perhaps TRBD2 (5 bases). Germline V gene data show CDR1 as SGHNT and CDR2 as YENEEA. The CDR3 spans 15 residues. Trimming removed 5 bases at V and 2 bases at J, with 14 bases between. CDR3: CASSPGGSATDTQYF. CDR3 in DNA: TGTGCCAGCAGCCCCGGAGGTAGCGCCACAGATACGCAGTATTTT.

The sample holds many counts of this clonotype. This chain connects TRBV15 to TRBJ2-5, with 7 bases identical to TRBD1. This CDR3 comprises 14 residues. Per germline, CDR1 LNHNV and CDR2 YYDKDF (reference sequence). Trimming at V came to 2 bases and at J to 3 bases, leaving 3 bases not matched to a gene. The CDR3 spells CATSRPDREETQYF. CDR3 DNA: TGTGCCACCAGCAGACCTGACAGGGAAGAGACCCAGTACTTC. The entire variable domain, with the rest obtained from reference TRBV15 and TRBJ2-5, is as follows: DAMVIQNPRYQVTQFGKPVTLSCSQTLNHNVMYWYQQKSSQAPKLLFHYYDKDFNNEADTPDNFQSRRPNTSFCFLDIRSPGLGDTAMYLCATSRPDREETQYFGPGTRLLVL.

The table lists this clonotype with many counts. The chain joins TRBV12-3 or TRBV12-4 to TRBJ1-2; tentative D call: TRBD1 (5 bases). The CDR3 contains 13 residues. V lost 7 bases and J lost 8, with 17 bases in between. DNA of the CDR3: TGTGCCAGCACCTTGGGACCGAAGTGGGGCTACACCTTC. Its protein is CASTLGPKWGYTF.

The table lists this clonotype with many counts. The chain employs TRBV20-1 and TRBJ1-2; 7 bases are shared with TRBD1. J was trimmed by 1 base and V by 4 bases; bases with no gene match: 6. Germline assignment: CDR1 DFQATT and CDR2 SNEGSKA (reference sequence). CDR3 length: 14 amino acids. The CDR3 here is CSANRGQGNYGYTF. Written as DNA, the CDR3 is TGCAGTGCTAATAGGGGGCAGGGTAACTATGGCTACACCTTC.

Concerning this clonotype itself: As the CDR3 is not closed by the conserved phenylalanine or tryptophan, this likely results from a read error. The chain recombines TRBV10-1 with TRBJ1-2; weak D call: TRBD1 (6 bases). Deletions cut 6 bases from V and 8 bases from J, with 16 bases between. Germline CDR1 and CDR2: WNHNN and SYGVQD (reference sequence). CDR3 length: 13 residues. CDR3 bases: TGCGCCAGCAGCCAGTGGGGGGGCGGCGGCTACACCCTC. This gives the protein CASSQWGGGGYTL.

This clonotype was detected many times. V and J are TRBV20-1 and TRBJ2-1; maybe TRBD1 (6 bases). The CDR3 is 14 residues long. Trimming removed 1 base from V and 0 bases from J, with 7 bases in between. Germline assignment: CDR1 DFQATT and CDR2 SNEGSKA (reference sequence). CDR3 protein: CSARVDSSYNEQFF. Here the CDR3 DNA reads TGCAGTGCTAGAGTGGACAGCTCCTACAATGAGCAGTTCTTC.

This clonotype showed up many times. The rearrangement joins TRBV27 to TRBJ2-5, with D perhaps given as TRBD1 or TRBD2 (6 bases each). The V end lost 8 bases, the J end lost 3 bases, and 25 bases lay between the germline ends. The CDR3 spans 17 residues. Germline CDR1 is MNHEY and CDR2 is SMNVEV (reference sequence). CDR3 residues: CASRSGAWGDTEETQYF. The CDR3 nucleotides are TGTGCCAGCCGTTCGGGGGCGTGGGGGGACACCGAAGAGACCCAGTACTTC.

The J gene is TRBJ2-3, the V gene TRBV30; no reliable D call. CDR1 is GTSNPN, CDR2 SVGIG, per germline (reference sequence). The CDR3 extends over 16 amino acids. V dropped 0 bases and J dropped 6 bases, with 19 bases sitting between them. The CDR3 here is CAWSVYPLGPRDTQYF. Written as DNA, the CDR3 is TGTGCCTGGAGTGTATACCCGCTAGGCCCAAGGGATACGCAGTATTTT.

This clonotype was observed many times. CDR3: CASSLPRGAQFF. Here the CDR3 DNA reads TGTGCCAGCAGCCTCCCAAGGGGGGCCCAGTTCTTC. The J gene is TRBJ2-1, the V gene TRBV3-1; D may be TRBD1 or TRBD2 (6 bases each). CDR3 length: 12 amino acids. Per the germline V gene, CDR1 is LGHDT and CDR2 is YNNKEL (reference sequence). With 4 bases removed from V and 13 bases from J, the gap between germline ends came to 14 bases.

This clonotype was seen ten or more times. V usage is TRBV5-1 and J usage is TRBJ2-2; D is unresolved. The germline V and J ends were trimmed by 1 base and 5 bases, with 6 bases remaining between them. This CDR3 has 13 amino acids. The germline V gene encodes CDR1 SGHRS and CDR2 YFSETQ. DNA for the CDR3: TGCGCCAGCAGCTTGTACGGTACCGGGGAGCTGTTTTTT. It encodes CASSLYGTGELFF.

Ten or more counts support this clonotype. In DNA form, the CDR3 reads TGTGCCAGCAGCCCGGACCCGGGCGGGTCCGATGAGCAGTTCTTC. Its protein is CASSPDPGGSDEQFF. The J gene is TRBJ2-1, the V gene TRBV11-1; maybe TRBD2 (5 bases). The length of the CDR3 is 15 residues. Germline CDR1 is SGHAT and CDR2 is FQDESV (reference sequence). With 5 bases removed from V and 8 bases from J, the gap between germline ends came to 19 bases.

This clonotype has just a few counts. The chain links TRBV6-1 to TRBJ1-2; 7 bases are a match to TRBD1. The CDR3 consists of 15 residues. V dropped 6 bases and J dropped 8; count of bases not matched to a gene: 15. Germline assignment: CDR1 MNHNS and CDR2 SASEGT. Here the CDR3 reads CASSRERGRLGGYTF. CDR3 nucleotides: TGTGCCAGCAGCCGCGAGAGGGGGCGATTGGGAGGCTACACCTTC.

The table lists this clonotype with a few counts. With a much larger clone just one base away, this may be a read error. The chain recombines TRBV2 with TRBJ2-4, with D tentatively TRBD2 (6 bases). Germline V gives CDR1 SNHLY, CDR2 FYNNEI. The CDR3 has 14 amino acids. This CDR3 is CASNLSGAKNLQYF. The CDR3, as DNA: TGTGCCAGTAACCTTAGCGGAGCCAAAAACCTTCAGTACTTC. The whole variable domain, remainder taken from reference TRBV2 and TRBJ2-4, is EPEVTQTPSHQVTQMGQEVILRCVPISNHLYFYWYRQILGQKVEFLVSFYNNEISEKSEIFDDQFSVERPDGSNFTLKIRSTKLEDSAMYFCASNLSGAKNLQYFGAGTRLSVL.

The chain links TRBV20-1 to TRBJ1-2, with unresolved D. The CDR3 sequence is 15 residues long. The V end was cut by 4 bases, the J end by 4 bases, with 19 bases between. Germline V gene sequence: CDR1 DFQATT, CDR2 SNEGSKA (reference sequence). CDR3 protein: CSANRSRLRVYGYTF. The CDR3 bases are TGCAGTGCTAATCGGTCCCGACTACGAGTCTATGGCTACACCTTC.

This clonotype was detected only a few times. The J gene is TRBJ2-3, the V gene TRBV30, with D unclear. Germline assignment: CDR1 GTSNPN and CDR2 SVGIG (reference sequence). The V gene lost 0 bases and the J gene lost 4 bases, with 5 bases spanning the gap. The CDR3 is made up of 12 amino acids. The CDR3 loop is CAWSVLADTQYF. In DNA, the CDR3 is TGTGCCTGGAGTGTACTGGCAGATACGCAGTATTTT.

To note about this clonotype: A much larger clone lies one base from this, so it may be a read error. The genes are TRBV6-2 or TRBV6-3 and TRBJ2-7, with 7 bases lining up with TRBD2. Germline trimming cut 8 bases from V and 3 bases from J; bases unmatched to any gene: 4. The CDR3 has 12 residues. The germline gives CDR1 MNHEY, CDR2 SVGEGT. CDR3 region: CASETSFYEQYF. The CDR3 coding sequence is TGTGCCAGCGAGACTAGCTTCTACGAGCAGTACTTC.

This clonotype appeared many times. This sequence joins TRBV11-3 and TRBJ2-1; 14 nucleotides align to TRBD2. V lost 6 bases to trimming and J lost 4 bases; unmatched junction nucleotides: 14. This CDR3 is 19 amino acids long. The germline CDR1 and CDR2 sequences are SGHNT and YENEEA. CDR3 amino acids: CASRPPPGLAGDGYNEQFF. In DNA form, the CDR3 reads TGTGCCAGCAGACCTCCTCCGGGACTAGCGGGAGACGGGTACAATGAGCAGTTCTTC.

This clonotype was detected many times. The chain uses TRBV5-1 and TRBJ1-2, with D possibly being TRBD1 (5 bases). The germline V and J ends were trimmed by 4 bases and 1 base, with 17 bases remaining between them. CDR1 and CDR2 from the germline V gene are SGHRS and YFSETQ. This CDR3 spans 16 amino acids. The CDR3 reads CASSLRETGLNYGYTF. CDR3 coding DNA: TGCGCCAGCAGCCTGCGAGAGACGGGACTTAACTATGGCTACACCTTC.